The next 25 T cell receptor beta chains were all read from a single sample in a study of blood T cell repertoires in COVID-19. Sequenced by immunoSEQ multiplex PCR; TCRdb stores in-frame clones only, minus some. The table shows over 25,000 clones, with around 88% occurring only once. Sequenced sample: peripheral blood. The source is a man aged 65-85 years with acute or convalescent COVID-19.

This chain connects TRBV28 to TRBJ2-2; weak D call: TRBD2 (6 bases). CDR1 and CDR2 (germline): MDHEN, SYDVKM. Trimming cost V 4 bases and J 0 bases, with 15 bases left between them. CDR3 size: 17 residues. The CDR3 region is CASSSITGLPNTGELFF. DNA of the CDR3: TGTGCCAGCAGTTCGATTACGGGACTCCCGAACACCGGGGAGCTGTTTTTT.

This sequence joins TRBV6-2 or TRBV6-3 and TRBJ2-7; 8 nucleotides line up with TRBD1. The CDR3 loop spans 16 amino acids. Germline V gene lookup returns CDR1 MNHEY and CDR2 SVGEGT. V trimming: 5 bases; J trimming: 7 bases; junction bases outside the gene matches: 16. The CDR3 nucleotides read TGTGCCAGCAGTGGACGGGACAGGCGAGTTGGGGTTGAGCAGTACTTC. It specifies CASSGRDRRVGVEQYF.

This clone was detected once. V is TRBV3-1 (or the pseudogene TRBV3-2) and J is TRBJ1-4, with D possibly matching TRBD1 (6 bases). The CDR3 is made up of 14 amino acids. CDR1 LGHDT and CDR2 YNNKEL come from the germline V gene (reference sequence). V was clipped by 5 bases and J by 7 bases, with 14 bases between them. The CDR3 loop is CASSGSPRGEKLFF. The DNA of the CDR3 is TGTGCCAGCAGCGGGTCCCCCAGGGGTGAAAAACTGTTTTTT.

This chain joins TRBV11-3 and TRBJ2-1; a weak D match, TRBD1 (5 bases). V was pared by 6 bases and J by 3 bases, with 9 bases between. Germline V CDR1 and CDR2: SGHNT, YENEEA. The CDR3 loop spans 13 amino acids. DNA for the CDR3: TGTGCCAGCAGTTCAGACAGCTACAATGAGCAGTTCTTC. Translation: CASSSDSYNEQFF.

This clone was seen a handful of times. The chain has TRBV6-2 or TRBV6-3 and TRBJ2-5; D may be TRBD1 (5 bases). Germline V gene data show CDR1 as MNHEY and CDR2 as SVGEGT. The CDR3 extends over 13 amino acids. With 5 bases removed from V and 2 bases from J, the gap between germline ends came to 9 bases. The CDR3 loop reads CASSRQRQETQYF. The CDR3 bases are TGTGCCAGCAGTCGACAGAGACAAGAGACCCAGTACTTC.

V and J are TRBV7-9 and TRBJ2-3; the D is unclear. The CDR3 loop spans 12 amino acids. From germline, CDR1 is SEHNR and CDR2 FQNEAQ (reference sequence). V lost 5 bases and J lost 5, with 8 bases in between. The CDR3 nucleotides are TGTGCCAGCAGCCGACTCTTAGATACGCAGTATTTT. Residues: CASSRLLDTQYF.

The rearrangement links TRBV6-5 to TRBJ2-3; TRBD1 matches at 8 bases. V was pared by 0 bases and J by 4 bases, with 3 bases of the junction left unmatched. CDR1 MNHEY and CDR2 SVGAGI come from the germline V gene. This CDR3 is 15 amino acids long. The CDR3 nucleotides read TGTGCCAGCAGTTACTCGCGGACAGGGCCAGATACGCAGTATTTT. It specifies CASSYSRTGPDTQYF.

The chain links TRBV7-6 to TRBJ2-1; D gene uncertain. The V gene lost 5 bases and the J gene lost 0 bases, with 11 bases spanning the gap. The CDR3 has 15 residues. CDR1 and CDR2 (germline): SGHVS, FNYEAQ. CDR3 loop: CASSPKYSSYNEQFF. The DNA for the CDR3 is TGTGCCAGCAGCCCAAAATACAGCTCCTACAATGAGCAGTTCTTC.

In this sample, this clone turned up once. The chain joins TRBV18 to TRBJ1-1; the D gene is possibly TRBD1 (5 bases). V was cut by 8 bases and J by 3 bases, with 13 bases left in between. The CDR3 runs 13 residues. CDR1 and CDR2 (germline): KGHSH, LQKENI. CDR3 residues: CASNPGRDTEAFF. The CDR3, as DNA: TGTGCCAGCAACCCAGGGAGGGACACTGAAGCTTTCTTT.

This chain connects TRBV7-3 to TRBJ2-5, with TRBD1 matching 7 bases. V shed 4 bases and J 2 bases; nucleotides not matched to a gene: 7. The CDR3 runs 15 residues. Germline V gives CDR1 SGHTA, CDR2 FQGTGA. The CDR3 nucleotides are TGTGCCAGCAGCTCCGAGGTGGGACAGCAAGAGACCCAGTACTTC. Amino acid sequence: CASSSEVGQQETQYF.

The rearrangement uses TRBV7-2 and TRBJ2-3; 14 nucleotides line up with TRBD2. CDR3 length: 16 residues. Germline V CDR1 and CDR2: SGHTA, FQGNSA. The J segment lost 3 bases and the V segment lost 7 bases, leaving 6 bases of the junction unmatched. As DNA, the CDR3 is TGTGCCAGCACCGCGGGACTAGCGGGAGCTACAGATACGCAGTATTTT. Amino acids: CASTAGLAGATDTQYF.

The chain has TRBV6-5 and TRBJ2-5; possibly TRBD1 for D (7 bases). Germline V gene sequence: CDR1 MNHEY, CDR2 SVGAGI. The CDR3 runs to 14 residues. V was pared by 6 bases and J by 2 bases, with 13 bases between. The CDR3 protein is CASRGGQLQETQYF. CDR3 coding DNA: TGTGCCAGCAGGGGGGGACAGCTACAAGAGACCCAGTACTTC.

The chain employs TRBV5-4 and TRBJ2-4; 10 bases fit TRBD2. This CDR3 has 16 amino acids. With 3 bases clipped from V and 2 bases from J, the junction kept 5 bases outside the gene matches. The germline V gene encodes CDR1 SGHNT and CDR2 YYREEE (reference sequence). The CDR3 region is CASSSSAGGSKNIQYF. The CDR3 DNA reads as TGTGCCAGCAGCTCCTCAGCGGGAGGGTCCAAAAACATTCAGTACTTC.

V usage is TRBV7-6 and J usage is TRBJ1-1; the D is unclear. The CDR3 contains 13 residues. V dropped 5 bases and J dropped 1 base, with 8 bases sitting between them. Germline V gene sequence: CDR1 SGHVS, CDR2 FNYEAQ. Written as DNA, the CDR3 is TGTGCCAGCAGCGCACAAAAGAACACTGAAGCTTTCTTT. This encodes CASSAQKNTEAFF. Filled out from reference TRBV7-6 and TRBJ1-1, the complete variable domain reads GAGVSQSPRYKVTKRGQDVALRCDPISGHVSLYWYRQALGQGPEFLTYFNYEAQQDKSGLPNDRFSAERPEGSISTLTIQRTEQRDSAMYRCASSAQKNTEAFFGQGTRLTVV.

V usage is TRBV7-2 and J usage is TRBJ2-1, with 8 bases aligning to TRBD2. This CDR3 is 14 amino acids long. J was trimmed by 4 bases and V by 8 bases; bases with no gene match: 7. CDR1 and CDR2 from the germline V gene are SGHTA and FQGNSA. For the CDR3, the DNA is TGTGCCAGCGGCGGACTAGCAGGATACAATGAGCAGTTCTTC. It encodes CASGGLAGYNEQFF.

CDR3 nucleotides: TGTGCCAGCAGCTTTACAGGGGGTAGCGAGACCCAGTACTTC. Translation: CASSFTGGSETQYF. V gene TRBV7-6 combines with J gene TRBJ2-5; TRBD1 aligns across 8 bases. J gave up 5 bases and V 3 bases, and 5 bases lay outside the gene matches. This CDR3 contains 14 residues. Germline-derived CDR1 and CDR2 are SGHVS and FNYEAQ.

The chain is built from TRBV2 and TRBJ1-5; unclear D gene. Germline CDR1 and CDR2: SNHLY and FYNNEI. CDR3 length equals 14 residues. V lost 2 bases, J lost 2 bases, and 7 bases lay in between. The CDR3 region has the DNA TGTGCCAGCAGTGAACTCAGTCGCAATCAGCCCCAGCATTTT. Amino acids: CASSELSRNQPQHF.

CDR3: CSAPTGKEAFF. The CDR3, as DNA: TGCAGCGCTCCGACAGGGAAGGAAGCTTTCTTT. The genes are TRBV29-1 and TRBJ1-1, with 7 bases aligning to TRBD1. The CDR3 sequence is 11 residues long. The V segment lost 7 bases and the J segment 8 bases; nucleotides outside the gene matches: 7. The germline V gene has CDR1 SQVTM and CDR2 ANQGSEA.

This chain connects TRBV11-3 to TRBJ2-1; the match to TRBD2 covers 9 bases. Losses at the gene ends were 5 bases for V and 7 bases for J; bases not matched to a gene: 6. This CDR3 is 14 amino acids long. Per germline, CDR1 SGHNT and CDR2 YENEEA. The CDR3, as DNA: TGTGCCAGCAGCAGAGCGGGAGGAAGGAATGAGCAGTTCTTC. This translates into CASSRAGGRNEQFF.

This chain joins TRBV7-3 and TRBJ2-1; 14 bases are shared with TRBD2. Trimming cost V 3 bases and J 9 bases; bases outside gene matches: 7. Germline CDR1 SGHTA, CDR2 FQGTGA. The CDR3 length is 16 residues. CDR3 DNA: TGTGCCAGCAGCTTGACCGGGACTAGCGGGAGAGGTGAGCAGTTCTTC. It translates to CASSLTGTSGRGEQFF.

The V call is TRBV5-1, the J call TRBJ2-7; TRBD1 might be the D (5 bases). Germline-derived CDR1 and CDR2 are SGHRS and YFSETQ. V lost 0 bases, J lost 7 bases, and 14 bases lay in between. The CDR3 contains 14 residues. DNA for the CDR3: TGCGCCAGCAGCTTGGAGGGCAGGGCTAAAGAGCAGTACTTC. Amino acid sequence: CASSLEGRAKEQYF.

This clone was seen a handful of times. The CDR3 loop is CASSVVGVAGEETQYF. In nucleotides, the CDR3 is TGTGCCAGCAGCGTAGTGGGGGTAGCGGGAGAAGAGACCCAGTACTTC. The V gene is TRBV9, the J gene TRBJ2-5, with TRBD2 matching over 9 bases. The CDR3 has 16 amino acids. The germline V gene has CDR1 SGDLS and CDR2 YYNGEE. V dropped 0 bases and J dropped 3; count of bases not matched to a gene: 6.

The chain combines TRBV5-1 with TRBJ2-3; 8 bases map to TRBD1. Trimming removed 4 bases from V and 2 bases from J; junction bases left unmatched: 9. Per the germline V gene, CDR1 is SGHRS and CDR2 is YFSETQ. The CDR3 consists of 16 residues. The CDR3 DNA reads as TGCGCCAGCAGCCGGACAGGGAGTCGTACCACAGATACGCAGTATTTT. Translating gives CASSRTGSRTTDTQYF.

The V gene is TRBV7-2, the J gene TRBJ2-4; the match to TRBD2 covers 7 bases. Unmatched junction bases numbered 11, after V lost 5 bases and J lost 7 bases. The CDR3 length is 15 residues. Germline V gives CDR1 SGHTA, CDR2 FQGNSA. CDR3 sequence: CASSPWGGGSNIQYF. As DNA, the CDR3 is TGTGCCAGCAGCCCATGGGGGGGAGGCTCGAACATTCAGTACTTC.

The gene calls are TRBV6-7 and TRBJ2-1; tentative D call: TRBD2 (6 bases). TRBV6-7 is given ORF status, its function remaining uncertain. The CDR3 totals 13 residues. The germline V and J ends were trimmed by 8 bases and 6 bases, with 14 bases remaining between them. The CDR3 spells CASPREIGNEQFF. The CDR3 nucleotides read TGTGCCAGCCCCCGGGAGATTGGCAATGAGCAGTTCTTC.